These 5 T cell receptor beta chains came from one sample sequenced in a study of T cells in tuberculosis. The data were produced by immunoSEQ multiplex PCR, yet TCRdb's version contains in-frame clones alone and is incomplete. The table has over 35,000 clones, roughly 96% seen once. Sequenced sample: PBMCs. The receptors were gathered from a donor between 10 and 35 years old with latent tuberculosis or without tuberculosis infection.

The V and J genes are TRBV28 and TRBJ1-2; D perhaps matches TRBD1 (6 bases). The V gene lost 6 bases and the J gene lost 4 bases, with 12 bases spanning the gap. CDR1 is MDHEN and CDR2 is SYDVKM in the germline V gene. The CDR3 length is 13 residues. As DNA, the CDR3 is TGTGCCAGCAGCCCAACAGGGTTCTATGGCTACACCTTC. Residues: CASSPTGFYGYTF.

The rearrangement uses TRBV5-1 and TRBJ1-4, with 7 bases identical to TRBD1. Germline V lookup: CDR1 SGHRS, CDR2 YFSETQ. This CDR3 is 15 amino acids long. The V gene end was trimmed by 4 bases and the J gene end by 0 bases; junction bases not matched to a gene: 3. In DNA, the CDR3 is TGCGCCAGCAGCCCGGGGACAGCAACTAATGAAAAACTGTTTTTT. Its translation: CASSPGTATNEKLFF.

The chain is built from TRBV5-1 and TRBJ2-5; 8 bases fit TRBD2. Germline V lookup: CDR1 SGHRS, CDR2 YFSETQ. V gave up 5 bases and J gave up 2 bases; unmatched junction bases: 5. CDR3 length: 14 amino acids. The CDR3 is CASRRGGGQETQYF. CDR3 DNA sequence: TGCGCCAGCAGGAGGGGCGGGGGGCAAGAGACCCAGTACTTC.

This rearrangement joins TRBV7-6 to TRBJ2-4; D is unclear. Between the trimmed V and J ends, which lost 4 bases and 5 bases, there was a span of 15 bases. The CDR3 is 15 amino acids. In germline, CDR1 is SGHVS, CDR2 FNYEAQ. CDR3 in DNA: TGTGCCAGCAGCTCCCCGTGGAGTCGTGAAAACATTCAGTACTTC. Protein sequence: CASSSPWSRENIQYF.

V and J are TRBV4-1 and TRBJ2-1; 11 bases match TRBD2. Germline CDR1 and CDR2: MGHRA and YSYEKL. V shed 3 bases and J 2 bases; nucleotides not matched to a gene: 0. The CDR3 loop spans 15 amino acids. The DNA of the CDR3 is TGCGCCAGCAGCCATAGCGGGGGGGCCTACAATGAGCAGTTCTTC. It encodes CASSHSGGAYNEQFF.